What follows describes a single T cell receptor (beta chain). Its target is not known. The record originates from a study of cytomegalovirus exposure and HLA in healthy donors. Study-wide context: The 90 to 150 validation repertoires matched the roughly 650 first-cohort repertoires in platform, a later analysis reported.

Clones were read by immunoSEQ multiplex PCR, and TCRdb kept only the in-frame ones, dropping some. The sample lists 170,000 or so clones, about 80% occurring once. The germline V gene encodes CDR1 SGDLS and CDR2 YYNGEE. V lost 0 bases, J lost 8 bases, and 15 bases lay in between. The CDR3 is made up of 15 amino acids. Study outcomes and limitations: Accounts indicate the classifier identified cytomegalovirus status with strong specificity and sensitivity.

J is TRBJ1-5 and V is TRBV9, with D unresolved. Sequenced material: PBMCs. The clonotype was recovered from a woman aged 18-29 years in good health and CMV-seropositive. The CDR3 bases are TGTGCCAGCAGCGTAGGAGTTACCCAAGTGGAGCCCCAGCATTTT. It encodes CASSVGVTQVEPQHF.